What follows describes a single T cell receptor (beta chain). This entry is derived from a study of blood T cell repertoires in COVID-19. Repertoires were generated with immunoSEQ multiplex PCR, while TCRdb's copy carries only in-frame clones and drops some. The table includes about 160,000 clones, around 84% detected once. The V and J ends lost 1 base and 5 bases respectively, with 17 bases between them. This CDR3 contains 16 residues. The germline CDR1 and CDR2 sequences are SGHNT and YENEEA. The source is a human donor with acute or convalescent COVID-19. The donor label of this sample is uncertain. The chain combines TRBV11-3 with TRBJ1-2; possible D gene TRBD1, 5 bases. Sequenced sample: peripheral blood. CDR3 DNA: TGTGCCAGCAGCTTAGGTACAGGCCAGGGATCGTATGGCTACACCTTC. This gives the protein CASSLGTGQGSYGYTF.